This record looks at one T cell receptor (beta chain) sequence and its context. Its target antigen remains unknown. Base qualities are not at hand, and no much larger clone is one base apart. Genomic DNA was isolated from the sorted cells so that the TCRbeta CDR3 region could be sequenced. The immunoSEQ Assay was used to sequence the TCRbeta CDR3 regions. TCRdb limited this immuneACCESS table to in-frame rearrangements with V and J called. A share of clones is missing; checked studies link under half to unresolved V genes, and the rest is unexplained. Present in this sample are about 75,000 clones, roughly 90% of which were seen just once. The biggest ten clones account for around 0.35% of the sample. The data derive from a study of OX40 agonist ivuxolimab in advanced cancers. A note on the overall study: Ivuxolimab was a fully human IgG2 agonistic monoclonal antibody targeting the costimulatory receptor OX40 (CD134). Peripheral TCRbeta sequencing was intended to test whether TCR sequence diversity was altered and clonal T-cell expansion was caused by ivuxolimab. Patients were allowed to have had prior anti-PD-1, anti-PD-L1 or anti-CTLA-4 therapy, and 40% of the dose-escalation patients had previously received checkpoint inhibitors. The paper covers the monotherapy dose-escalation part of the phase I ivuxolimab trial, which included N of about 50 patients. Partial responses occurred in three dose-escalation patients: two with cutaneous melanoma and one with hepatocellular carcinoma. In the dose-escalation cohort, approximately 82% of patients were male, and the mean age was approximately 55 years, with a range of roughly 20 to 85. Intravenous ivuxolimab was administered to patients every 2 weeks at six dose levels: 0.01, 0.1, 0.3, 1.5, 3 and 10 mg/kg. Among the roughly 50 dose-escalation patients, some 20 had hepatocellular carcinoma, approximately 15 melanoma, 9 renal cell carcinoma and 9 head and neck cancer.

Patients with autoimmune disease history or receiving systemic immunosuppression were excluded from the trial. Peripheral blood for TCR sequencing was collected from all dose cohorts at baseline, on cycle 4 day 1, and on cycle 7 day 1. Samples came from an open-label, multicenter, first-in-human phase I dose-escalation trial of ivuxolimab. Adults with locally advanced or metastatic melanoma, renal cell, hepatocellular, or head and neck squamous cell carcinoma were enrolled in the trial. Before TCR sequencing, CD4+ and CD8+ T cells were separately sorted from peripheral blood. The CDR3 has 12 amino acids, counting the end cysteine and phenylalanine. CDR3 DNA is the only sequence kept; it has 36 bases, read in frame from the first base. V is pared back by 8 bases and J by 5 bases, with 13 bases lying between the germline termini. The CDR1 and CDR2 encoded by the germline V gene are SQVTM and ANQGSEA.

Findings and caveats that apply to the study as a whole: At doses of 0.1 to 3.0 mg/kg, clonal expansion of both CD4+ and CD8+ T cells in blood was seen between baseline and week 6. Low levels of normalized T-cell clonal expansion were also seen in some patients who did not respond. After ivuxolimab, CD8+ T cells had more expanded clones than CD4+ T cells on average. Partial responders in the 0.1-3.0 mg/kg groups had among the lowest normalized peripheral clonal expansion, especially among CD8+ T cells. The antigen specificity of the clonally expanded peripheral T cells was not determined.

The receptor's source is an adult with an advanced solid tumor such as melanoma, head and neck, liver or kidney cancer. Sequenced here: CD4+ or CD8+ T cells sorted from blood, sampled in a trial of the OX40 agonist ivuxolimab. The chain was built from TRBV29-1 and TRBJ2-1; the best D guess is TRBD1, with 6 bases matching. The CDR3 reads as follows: CSSAPGDNEQFF. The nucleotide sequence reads TGCAGCTCCGCCCCAGGGGACAATGAGCAGTTCTTC.